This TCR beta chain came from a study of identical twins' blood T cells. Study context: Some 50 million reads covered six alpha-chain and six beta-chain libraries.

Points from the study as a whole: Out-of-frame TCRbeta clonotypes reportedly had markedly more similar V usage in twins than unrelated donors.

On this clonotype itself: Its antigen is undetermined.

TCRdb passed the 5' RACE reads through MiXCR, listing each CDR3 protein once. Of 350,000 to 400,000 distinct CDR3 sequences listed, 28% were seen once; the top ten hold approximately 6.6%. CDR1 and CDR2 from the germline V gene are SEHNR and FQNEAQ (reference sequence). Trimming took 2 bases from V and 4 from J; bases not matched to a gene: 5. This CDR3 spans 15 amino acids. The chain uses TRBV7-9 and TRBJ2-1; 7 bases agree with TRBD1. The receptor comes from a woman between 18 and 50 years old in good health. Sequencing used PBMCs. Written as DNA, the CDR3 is TGTGCCAGCAGCTTACGACAGGGTGGGTACAATGAGCAGTTCTTC. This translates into CASSLRQGGYNEQFF.